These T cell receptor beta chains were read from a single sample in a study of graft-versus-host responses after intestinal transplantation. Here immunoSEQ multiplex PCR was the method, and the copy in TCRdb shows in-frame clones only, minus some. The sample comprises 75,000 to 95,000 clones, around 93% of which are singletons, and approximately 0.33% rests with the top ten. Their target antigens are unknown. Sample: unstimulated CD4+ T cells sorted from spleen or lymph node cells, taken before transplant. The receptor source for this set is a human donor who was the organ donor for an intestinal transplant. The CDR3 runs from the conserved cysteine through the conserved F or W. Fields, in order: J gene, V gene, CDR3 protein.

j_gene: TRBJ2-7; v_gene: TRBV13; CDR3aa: CASSLQFIRAGSSEEQYF
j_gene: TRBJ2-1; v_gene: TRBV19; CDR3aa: CASSAIRVSGTLNNEQFF
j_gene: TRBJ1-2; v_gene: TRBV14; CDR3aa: CASSRKYTSTSYTF
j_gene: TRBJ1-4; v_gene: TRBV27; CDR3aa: CASSPVAGGTIEKLFF
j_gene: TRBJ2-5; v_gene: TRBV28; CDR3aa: CASSLLRGKETQYF
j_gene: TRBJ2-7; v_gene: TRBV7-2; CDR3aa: CASTPRTGKGEQYF
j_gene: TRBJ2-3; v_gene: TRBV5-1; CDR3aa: CASSGSDTQYF
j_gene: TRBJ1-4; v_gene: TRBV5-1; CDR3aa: CASSGGGGNEKLFF
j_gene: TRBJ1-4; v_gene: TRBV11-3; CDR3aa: CASSREQAGATNEKLFF
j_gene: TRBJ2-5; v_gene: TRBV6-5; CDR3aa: CASSPSVQETQYF